This T cell receptor (beta chain) was observed in a study of shared clonotypes between healthy human individuals. About the research overall: Three men and two women, aged 18 to 49, were donors.

After removal of 1 base from V and 2 bases from J, the junction contained 7 bases not matched to a gene. CDR3 length equals 17 residues. Germline-derived CDR1 and CDR2 are ENHRY and SYGVKD. This clone appeared once. Repertoires were generated with immunoSEQ multiplex PCR, while TCRdb's copy carries only in-frame clones and drops some. The profile shows roughly 2 million clones, around 95% of them singletons. Sequencing used naive CD4+ T cells sorted from blood. Subset denoted: CD45RA+ positively selected. The TCR comes from a man aged 18 to 30 in good health. V gene TRBV10-3 combines with J gene TRBJ2-3; TRBD2 aligns across 9 bases. As DNA, the CDR3 is TGTGCCATCAGTGAGTGGGGCCTAGCGGGGATCACAGATACGCAGTATTTT. Translation gives CAISEWGLAGITDTQYF.